The TCR beta chain under discussion was sequenced for a study of blood T cells in healthy people across ages. The wider study: For every two T cells, template switching captured about one barcoded beta molecule.

Primed by a sample-barcoded 5' primer and a J-beta primer mix, a second PCR proceeded for about 6 to 12 cycles. TCRdb processed the 5' RACE reads anew with MiXCR; each CDR3 protein has one entry. Of some 640,000 distinct CDR3 sequences listed, around 48% are singletons. Germline values: CDR1 SGHAT, CDR2 FQNNGV. Trimming shortened V by 6 bases and J by 6 bases, and 8 bases separated the two germline ends. This CDR3 contains 12 residues. This TCR was recovered from a woman aged 60-75 years in good health. The sample taken for sequencing was blood. The chain is built from TRBV11-2 and TRBJ2-2; D remains unclear. The CDR3 spells CASSYPPGELFF. In DNA, the CDR3 is TGTGCCAGCAGTTATCCCCCCGGGGAGCTGTTTTTT.